A selection of T cell receptor beta chains follows, all from one sample in a study of naive and memory T cell subsets. TCRdb reprocessed the UMI-ligation and nested PCR reads via MiXCR and lists one record per CDR3 protein. The data contain about 140,000 distinct CDR3 sequences, 15% to 20% of them singletons. The sequenced sample was naive CD8+ T cells from blood. The receptors were sampled from a human donor in good health. CDR3s include the opening cysteine and the closing phenylalanine or tryptophan. The D gene is left open where the match is weak. Size tells how often a clone was seen (once, few, many) or the class of an expanded clone, and some rows leave it out.

J gene,D gene,clone size,V gene,CDR3 protein,CDR3 DNA
TRBJ1-6,-,-,TRBV5-6,CASSNPPGDSPLHF,TGTGCCAGCAGCAACCCTCCAGGGGATTCACCCCTCCACTTT
TRBJ2-7,-,few,TRBV28,CASSSRPQRGPAYEQYF,TGTGCCAGCAGTTCACGACCTCAGAGGGGCCCCGCATACGAGCAGTACTTC
TRBJ1-1,TRBD1,few,TRBV27,CASSSGTGSTEAFF,TGTGCCAGCAGTTCCGGGACAGGGAGCACTGAAGCTTTCTTT
TRBJ2-5,-,-,TRBV27,CASSLWGGETQYF,TGTGCCAGCAGTTTATGGGGTGGAGAGACCCAGTACTTC
TRBJ1-1,-,few,TRBV12-3/TRBV12-4,CASSFFEDSGTEAFF,TGTGCCAGCAGTTTTTTCGAGGACTCTGGCACTGAAGCTTTCTTT
TRBJ2-7,-,few,TRBV6-6,CASSYSFGDTGSYEQYF,TGTGCCAGCAGTTACTCCTTCGGGGACACAGGCTCCTACGAGCAGTACTTC
TRBJ1-1,-,few,TRBV7-2,CASSLRGPEAFF,TGTGCCAGCAGCTTACGGGGGCCTGAAGCTTTCTTT
TRBJ2-7,TRBD1,many,TRBV13,CASSVGQTYEQYF,TGTGCCAGCAGCGTGGGACAGACTTACGAGCAGTACTTC
TRBJ2-3,-,-,TRBV28,CASSLGPSTDTQYF,TGTGCCAGCAGTTTAGGGCCTAGCACAGATACGCAGTATTTT
TRBJ1-1,-,-,TRBV7-2,CASSLLLGIGMNTEAFF,TGTGCCAGCAGCTTACTTTTGGGAATTGGAATGAACACTGAAGCTTTCTTT
TRBJ2-1,TRBD1,few,TRBV11-2,CASSLTGGAGLDNEQFF,TGTGCCAGCAGCTTAACAGGGGGCGCAGGGTTGGATAATGAGCAGTTCTTC
TRBJ2-1,TRBD2,few,TRBV27,CASSLTRASGRLPGNEQFF,TGTGCCAGCAGTCTAACCAGGGCTAGCGGGAGGCTGCCGGGTAATGAGCAGTTCTTC
TRBJ2-5,-,-,TRBV6-5,CASSYGLEETQYF,TGTGCCAGCAGTTACGGGTTGGAAGAGACCCAGTACTTC
TRBJ2-1,-,-,TRBV12-3/TRBV12-4,CASSGKEQFF,TGTGCCAGCAGCGGGAAGGAGCAGTTCTTC
TRBJ2-7,-,-,TRBV28,CASSPGQNEQYF,TGTGCCAGCAGTCCAGGACAGAACGAGCAGTACTTC
TRBJ2-3,-,-,TRBV6-1,CASSEQRWGADTQYF,TGTGCCAGCAGTGAACAAAGGTGGGGGGCAGATACGCAGTATTTT
TRBJ2-5,TRBD2,few,TRBV7-2,CASSLAPTSGETQYF,TGTGCCAGCAGCTTAGCTCCGACTAGCGGGGAGACCCAGTACTTC
TRBJ2-1,-,few,TRBV6-2/TRBV6-3,CASSYDPSSGSRVDEQFF,TGTGCCAGCAGTTACGATCCCTCCTCCGGGAGCCGAGTAGATGAGCAGTTCTTC
TRBJ2-3,-,-,TRBV7-2,CASSILALSTDTQYF,TGTGCCAGCAGCATCCTAGCGCTAAGCACAGATACGCAGTATTTT
TRBJ2-1,-,many,TRBV7-9,CASSSNEQFF,TGTGCCAGCAGCTCTAATGAGCAGTTCTTC
TRBJ2-2,TRBD2,-,TRBV19,CASSPTSGYTGELFF,TGTGCCAGTAGTCCTACTAGCGGGTATACCGGGGAGCTGTTTTTT
TRBJ1-1,-,few,TRBV6-5,CASSYSNGGEAFF,TGTGCCAGCAGTTACTCGAACGGGGGGGAAGCTTTCTTT
TRBJ2-5,-,few,TRBV20-1,CSATYYQETQYF,TGCAGTGCTACCTACTACCAAGAGACCCAGTACTTC
TRBJ2-1,TRBD1,many,TRBV29-1,CSVVPWDRDNEQFF,TGCAGCGTTGTTCCCTGGGACAGGGACAATGAGCAGTTCTTC
TRBJ1-5,-,-,TRBV27,CASSRDTRQPQHF,TGTGCCAGCAGTCGGGACACCCGCCAGCCCCAGCATTTT
TRBJ2-3,TRBD2,-,TRBV7-9,CASSLPGGPEYF,TGTGCCAGCAGCTTACCGGGAGGGCCGGAGTATTTT
TRBJ2-2,-,many,TRBV5-1,CASSLNTGELFF,TGTGCCAGCAGCTTGAACACCGGGGAGCTGTTTTTT
TRBJ2-7,-,few,TRBV6-6,CASNIDGTRPGDEQYF,TGTGCCAGCAACATTGACGGGACCAGACCAGGGGACGAGCAGTACTTC
TRBJ2-7,-,few,TRBV27,CASSFSDTGDEQYF,TGTGCCAGCAGTTTTTCGGACACCGGGGACGAGCAGTACTTC
TRBJ2-5,TRBD2,few,TRBV29-1,CSTRAASGRGETQYF,TGCAGCACACGGGCAGCTAGCGGGAGGGGAGAGACCCAGTACTTC
TRBJ2-1,-,-,TRBV13,CASSGPEGDINEQFF,TGTGCCAGCAGCGGCCCGGAGGGGGACATCAATGAGCAGTTCTTC
TRBJ1-5,-,-,TRBV20-1,CSARGRAQEPQHF,TGCAGTGCTAGAGGCCGGGCCCAAGAGCCCCAGCATTTT
TRBJ2-1,-,-,TRBV20-1,CSARRQPYNEQFF,TGCAGTGCTCGGAGACAGCCCTACAATGAGCAGTTCTTC
TRBJ2-1,TRBD2,-,TRBV12-3/TRBV12-4,CASSRSGSSYNEQFF,TGTGCCAGCAGCCGTAGCGGGAGCTCCTACAATGAGCAGTTCTTC
TRBJ1-4,TRBD1,few,TRBV15,CATSDPRTGSEKLFF,TGTGCCACCAGCGACCCTCGGACAGGGAGTGAAAAACTGTTTTTT
TRBJ1-1,TRBD1,-,TRBV27,CASSLDRYTEAFF,TGTGCCAGCAGTTTGGACAGGTACACTGAAGCTTTCTTT
TRBJ1-5,-,-,TRBV27,CASSERGTNQPQHF,TGTGCCAGCAGTGAGAGGGGGACCAATCAGCCCCAGCATTTT
TRBJ2-5,TRBD1,few,TRBV29-1,CSVGDRGISGETQYF,TGCAGCGTTGGGGACAGGGGGATAAGTGGAGAGACCCAGTACTTC
TRBJ1-5,-,few,TRBV6-1,CASSDNPGTRSDQPQHF,TGTGCCAGCAGTGACAATCCCGGGACACGTAGCGATCAGCCCCAGCATTTT
TRBJ2-7,TRBD2,few,TRBV20-1,CSASSLREEPYEQYF,TGCAGTGCTTCCTCCCTCCGGGAGGAGCCCTACGAGCAGTACTTC
TRBJ2-5,-,few,TRBV19,CASSIWLGETQYF,TGTGCCAGTAGTATCTGGCTAGGAGAGACCCAGTACTTC
TRBJ2-5,-,-,TRBV29-1,CSVVGTFYQETQYF,TGCAGCGTTGTTGGGACATTTTACCAAGAGACCCAGTACTTC
TRBJ1-5,-,-,TRBV30,CAWSVPRGNQPQHF,TGTGCCTGGAGTGTACCCAGGGGAAATCAGCCCCAGCATTTT
TRBJ1-6,TRBD1,few,TRBV9,CASSPPPGTGNSPLHF,TGTGCCAGCAGCCCCCCACCCGGGACAGGGAATTCACCCCTCCACTTT